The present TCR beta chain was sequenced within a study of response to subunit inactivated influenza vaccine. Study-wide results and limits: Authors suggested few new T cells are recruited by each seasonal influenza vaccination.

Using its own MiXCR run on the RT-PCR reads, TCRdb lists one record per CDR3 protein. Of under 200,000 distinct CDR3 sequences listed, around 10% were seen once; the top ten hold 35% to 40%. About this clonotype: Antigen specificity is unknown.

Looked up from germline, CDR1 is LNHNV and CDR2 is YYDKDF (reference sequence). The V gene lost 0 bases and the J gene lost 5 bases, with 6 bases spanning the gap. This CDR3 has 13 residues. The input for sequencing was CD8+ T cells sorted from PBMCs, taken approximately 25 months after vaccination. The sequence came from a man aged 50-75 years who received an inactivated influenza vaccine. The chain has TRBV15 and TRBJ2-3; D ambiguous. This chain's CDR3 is CATSRDRVDTQYF. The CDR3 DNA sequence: TGTGCCACCAGCAGAGATCGGGTAGATACGCAGTATTTT.